This T cell receptor (beta chain) was sequenced for a study of T cells in women clearing cervical HPV infection. Looking at the study overall: HLA type could not be excluded as a confounder.

About this clone: The antigen is not known. The read gets to within 3 residues of the CDR3 end, and the germline J gene fills in the rest.

Study results and caveats: Effector/memory and HPV-specific T cells were not isolated, and association timing is unknown.

Generated by immunoSEQ multiplex PCR, the TCRdb table keeps only in-frame clones and is missing some. Its listing shows 49,000 or so clones. V was clipped by 6 bases and J by 7 bases; unmatched bases: 10. CDR1 and CDR2 (germline): LNHDA, SQIVND (reference sequence). The CDR3 spans 16 residues. The TCR comes from a woman between 18 and 70 years old with a cervical HPV16 infection that either progressed to CIN3+ or cleared (not recorded which). The chain couples TRBV19 to TRBJ2-1; 12 nucleotides line up with TRBD2. Material for sequencing was blood buffy coat. Partial CDR3 DNA: TGTGCCAGTAGCCTTCTAGCGGGAGGGTATGGGAATGAG. Protein: CASSLLAGGYGNE. The entire CDR3 is CASSLLAGGYGNEQFF. Full variable domain (remainder filled in from reference TRBV19 and TRBJ2-1): DGGITQSPKYLFRKEGQNVTLSCEQNLNHDAMYWYRQDPGQGLRLIYYSQIVNDFQKGDIAEGYSVSREKKESFPLTVTSAQKNPTAFYLCASSLLAGGYGNEQFFGPGTRLTVL.